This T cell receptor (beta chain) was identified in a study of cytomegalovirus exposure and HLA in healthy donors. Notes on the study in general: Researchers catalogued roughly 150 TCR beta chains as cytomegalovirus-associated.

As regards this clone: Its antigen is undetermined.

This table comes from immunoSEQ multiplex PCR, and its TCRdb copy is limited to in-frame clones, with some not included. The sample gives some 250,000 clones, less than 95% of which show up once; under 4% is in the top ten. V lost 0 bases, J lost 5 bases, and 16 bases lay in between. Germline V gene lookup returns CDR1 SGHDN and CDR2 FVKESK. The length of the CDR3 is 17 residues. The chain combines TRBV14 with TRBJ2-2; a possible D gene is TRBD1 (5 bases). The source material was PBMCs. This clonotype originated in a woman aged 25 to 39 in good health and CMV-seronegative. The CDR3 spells CASSQDLGATRTGELFF. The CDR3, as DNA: TGTGCCAGCAGCCAAGATTTAGGGGCGACAAGGACCGGGGAGCTGTTTTTT.